This T cell receptor beta chain was profiled in a study of T cell clones after liver transplantation. Study details: Samples came from ITN030ST, which attempted immunosuppression withdrawal within 2 years of liver transplantation. Standard immunosuppression, with no induction, continued until 12-24 months after transplant. Tolerance: complete withdrawal held at least one year, liver enzymes staying within twice normal.

V was pared by 4 bases and J by 5 bases, with 18 bases between. Germline CDR1 and CDR2: LNHNV and YYDKDF (reference sequence). The CDR3 has 16 residues. This clone showed up just once. What it binds is not known. Study conclusions and caveats: A larger donor-reactive than third-party decline suggested partial antigen-specific deletion.

Some clones are missing from TCRdb's copy, which holds only in-frame ones; the method was immunoSEQ multiplex PCR. Of about 120,000 clones listed, 90% are singletons. This sequence was found in a human patient who received a liver transplant. Some T cells here may be from the graft donor. This rearrangement joins TRBV15 to TRBJ1-3; maybe TRBD1 (6 bases). The sample was CD4+ T cells from blood, taken 12 months after liver transplant. CDR3 nucleotide sequence: TGTGCCACCAGCAACCTGCGGGACATCACGAGAAACACCATATATTTT. Amino acid sequence: CATSNLRDITRNTIYF. The variable domain in full, completed from reference TRBV15 and TRBJ1-3, reads DAMVIQNPRYQVTQFGKPVTLSCSQTLNHNVMYWYQQKSSQAPKLLFHYYDKDFNNEADTPDNFQSRRPNTSFCFLDIRSPGLGDTAMYLCATSNLRDITRNTIYFGEGSWLTVV.